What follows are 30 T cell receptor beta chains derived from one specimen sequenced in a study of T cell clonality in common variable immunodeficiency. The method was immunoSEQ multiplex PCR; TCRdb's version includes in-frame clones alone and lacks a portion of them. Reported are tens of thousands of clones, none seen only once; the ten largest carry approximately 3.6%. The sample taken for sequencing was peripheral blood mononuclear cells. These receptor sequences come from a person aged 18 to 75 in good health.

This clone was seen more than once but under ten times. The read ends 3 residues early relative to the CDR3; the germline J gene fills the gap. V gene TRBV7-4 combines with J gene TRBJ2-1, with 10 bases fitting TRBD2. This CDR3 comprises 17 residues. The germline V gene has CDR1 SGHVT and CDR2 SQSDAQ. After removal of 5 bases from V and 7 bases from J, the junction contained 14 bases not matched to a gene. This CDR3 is CASSHNSGRFGRNEQFF. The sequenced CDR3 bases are TGTGCCAGCAGCCATAATAGCGGGAGGTTCGGGAGGAATGAG. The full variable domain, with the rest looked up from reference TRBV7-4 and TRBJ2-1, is GAGVSQSPRYKVAKRGRDVALRCDSISGHVTLYWYRQTLGQGSEVLTYSQSDAQRDKSGRPSGRFSAERPERSVSTLKIQRTEQGDSAVYLCASSHNSGRFGRNEQFFGPGTRLTVL.

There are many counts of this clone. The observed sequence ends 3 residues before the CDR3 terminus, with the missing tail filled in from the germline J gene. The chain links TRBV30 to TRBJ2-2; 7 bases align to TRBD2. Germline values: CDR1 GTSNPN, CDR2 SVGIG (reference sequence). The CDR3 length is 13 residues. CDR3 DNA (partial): TGTGCCTGGAGTGTATCGGGGGGTAAAAAG. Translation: CAWSVSGGKK. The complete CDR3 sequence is CAWSVSGGKKLFF. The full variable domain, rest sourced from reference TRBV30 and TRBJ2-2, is SQTIHQWPATLVQPVGSPLSLECTVEGTSNPNLYWYRQAAGRGLQLLFYSVGIGQISSEVPQNLSASRPQDRQFILSSKKLLLSDSGFYLCAWSVSGGKKLFFGEGSRLTVL.

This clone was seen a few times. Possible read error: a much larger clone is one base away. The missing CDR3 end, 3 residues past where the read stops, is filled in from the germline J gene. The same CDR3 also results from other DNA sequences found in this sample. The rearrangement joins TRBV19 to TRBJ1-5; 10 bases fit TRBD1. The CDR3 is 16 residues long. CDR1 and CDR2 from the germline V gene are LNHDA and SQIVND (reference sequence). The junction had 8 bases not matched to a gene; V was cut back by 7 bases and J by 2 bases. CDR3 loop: CASTLTGGGRNQPQHF. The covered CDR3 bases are TGTGCCAGTACTCTGACAGGGGGCGGCCGCAATCAGCCC.

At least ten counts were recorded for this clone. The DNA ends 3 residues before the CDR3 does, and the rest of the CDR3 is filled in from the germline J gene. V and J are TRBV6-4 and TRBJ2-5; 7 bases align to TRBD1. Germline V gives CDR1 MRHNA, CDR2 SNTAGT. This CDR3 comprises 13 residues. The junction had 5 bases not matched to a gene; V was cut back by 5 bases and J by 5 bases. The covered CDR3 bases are TGTGCCAGCAGTCCAGGGGGAAGTGAGACC. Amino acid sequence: CASSPGGSET. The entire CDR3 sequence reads CASSPGGSETQYF.

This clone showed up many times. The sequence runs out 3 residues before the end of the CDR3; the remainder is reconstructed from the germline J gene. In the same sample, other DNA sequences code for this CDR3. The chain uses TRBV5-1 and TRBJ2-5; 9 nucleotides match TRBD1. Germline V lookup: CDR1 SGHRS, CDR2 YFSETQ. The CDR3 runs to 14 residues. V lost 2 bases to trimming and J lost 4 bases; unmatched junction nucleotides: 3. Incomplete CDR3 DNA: TGCGCCAGCAGCTTCACAGGGGGCAGAGAGACC. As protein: CASSFTGGRET. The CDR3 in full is CASSFTGGRETQYF. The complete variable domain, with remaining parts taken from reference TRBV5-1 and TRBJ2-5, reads KAGVTQTPRYLIKTRGQQVTLSCSPISGHRSVSWYQQTPGQGLQFLFEYFSETQRNKGNFPGRFSGRQFSNSRSEMNVSTLELGDSALYLCASSFTGGRETQYFGPGTRLLVL.

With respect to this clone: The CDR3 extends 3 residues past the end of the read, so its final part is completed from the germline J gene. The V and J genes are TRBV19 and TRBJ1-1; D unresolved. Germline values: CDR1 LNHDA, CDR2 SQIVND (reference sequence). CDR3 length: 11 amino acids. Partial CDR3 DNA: TGTGCCAGTAGGGGCAGAATCGAA. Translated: CASRGRIE. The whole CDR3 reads CASRGRIEAFF.

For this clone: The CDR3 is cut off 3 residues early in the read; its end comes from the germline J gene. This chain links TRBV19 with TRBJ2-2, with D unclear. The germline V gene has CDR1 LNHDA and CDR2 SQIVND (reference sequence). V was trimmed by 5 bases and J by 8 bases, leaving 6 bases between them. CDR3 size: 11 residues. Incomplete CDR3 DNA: TGTGCCAGTAGTTACGGGGGGGAG. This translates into CASSYGGE. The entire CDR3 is CASSYGGELFF.

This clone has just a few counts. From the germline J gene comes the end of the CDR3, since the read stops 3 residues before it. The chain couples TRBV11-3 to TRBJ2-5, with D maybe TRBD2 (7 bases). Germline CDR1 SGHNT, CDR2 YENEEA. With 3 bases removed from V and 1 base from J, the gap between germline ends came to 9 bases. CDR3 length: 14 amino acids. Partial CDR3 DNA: TGTGCCAGCAGCTTGGGAGGGGGCCAAGAGACC. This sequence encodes CASSLGGGQET. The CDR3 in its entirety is CASSLGGGQETQYF.

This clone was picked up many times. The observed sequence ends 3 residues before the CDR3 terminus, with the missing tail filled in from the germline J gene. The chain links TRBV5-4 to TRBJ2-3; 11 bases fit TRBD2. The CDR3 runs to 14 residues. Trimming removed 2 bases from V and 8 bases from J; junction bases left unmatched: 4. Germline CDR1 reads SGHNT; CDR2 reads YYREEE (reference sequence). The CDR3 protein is CASSLLAGESTQYF. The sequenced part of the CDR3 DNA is TGTGCCAGCAGCTTACTAGCGGGAGAGAGTACG. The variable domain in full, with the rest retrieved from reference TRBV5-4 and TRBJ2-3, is ETGVTQSPTHLIKTRGQQVTLRCSSQSGHNTVSWYQQALGQGPQFIFQYYREEENGRGNFPPRFSGLQFPNYSSELNVNALELDDSALYLCASSLLAGESTQYFGPGTRLTVL.

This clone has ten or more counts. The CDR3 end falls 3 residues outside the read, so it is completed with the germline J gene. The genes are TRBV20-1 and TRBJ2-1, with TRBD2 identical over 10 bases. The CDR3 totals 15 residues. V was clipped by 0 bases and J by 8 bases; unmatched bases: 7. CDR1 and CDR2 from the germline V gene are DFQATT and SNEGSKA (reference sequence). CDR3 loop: CSARDPRTSGDEQFF. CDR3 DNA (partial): TGCAGTGCTAGAGATCCCCGGACTAGCGGCGATGAG.

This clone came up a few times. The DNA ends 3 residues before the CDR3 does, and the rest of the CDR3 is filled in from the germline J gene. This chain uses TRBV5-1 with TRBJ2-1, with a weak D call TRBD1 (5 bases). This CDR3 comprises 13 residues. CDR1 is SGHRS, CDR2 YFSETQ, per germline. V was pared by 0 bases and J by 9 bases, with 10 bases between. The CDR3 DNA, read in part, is TGCGCCAGCAGCTTGGAGGGGCCGAGTGAG. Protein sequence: CASSLEGPSE. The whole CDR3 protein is CASSLEGPSEQFF. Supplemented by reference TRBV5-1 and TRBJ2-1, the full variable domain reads KAGVTQTPRYLIKTRGQQVTLSCSPISGHRSVSWYQQTPGQGLQFLFEYFSETQRNKGNFPGRFSGRQFSNSRSEMNVSTLELGDSALYLCASSLEGPSEQFFGPGTRLTVL.

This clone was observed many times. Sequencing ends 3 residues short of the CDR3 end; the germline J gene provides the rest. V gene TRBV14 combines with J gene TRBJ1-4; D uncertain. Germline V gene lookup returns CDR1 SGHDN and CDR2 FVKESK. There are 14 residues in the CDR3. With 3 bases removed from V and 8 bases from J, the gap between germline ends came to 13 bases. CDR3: CASSHRVPGEKLFF. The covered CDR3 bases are TGTGCCAGCAGCCACCGGGTGCCCGGCGAAAAA.

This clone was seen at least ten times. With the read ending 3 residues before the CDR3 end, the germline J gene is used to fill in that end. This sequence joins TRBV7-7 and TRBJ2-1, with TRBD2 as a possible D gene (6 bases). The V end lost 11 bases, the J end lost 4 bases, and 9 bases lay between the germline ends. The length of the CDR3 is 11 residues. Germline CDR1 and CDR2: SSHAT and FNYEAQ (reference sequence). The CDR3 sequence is CALGGYNEQFF. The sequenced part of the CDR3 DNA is TGTGCCCTGGGGGGTTACAATGAG.

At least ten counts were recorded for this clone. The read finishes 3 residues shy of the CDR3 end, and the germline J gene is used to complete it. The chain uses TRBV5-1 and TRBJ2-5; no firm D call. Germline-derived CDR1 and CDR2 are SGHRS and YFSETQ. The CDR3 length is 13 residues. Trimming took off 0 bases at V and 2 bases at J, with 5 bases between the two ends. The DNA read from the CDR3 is TGCGCCAGCAGCTTGGCTAGGCAAGAGACC. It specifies CASSLARQET. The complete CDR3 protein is CASSLARQETQYF.

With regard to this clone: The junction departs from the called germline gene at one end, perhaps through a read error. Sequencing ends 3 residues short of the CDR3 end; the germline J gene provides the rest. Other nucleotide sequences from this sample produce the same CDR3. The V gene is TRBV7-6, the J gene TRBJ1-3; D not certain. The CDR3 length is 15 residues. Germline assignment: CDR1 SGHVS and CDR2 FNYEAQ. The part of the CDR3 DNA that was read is TGTGCCAGCAGCTTTCAGAGCGGGATTGGAAACACA. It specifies CASSFQSGIGNT. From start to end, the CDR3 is CASSFQSGIGNTIYF. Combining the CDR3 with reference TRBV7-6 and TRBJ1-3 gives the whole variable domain GAGVSQSPRYKVTKRGQDVALRCDPISGHVSLYWYRQALGQGPEFLTYFNYEAQQDKSGLPNDRFSAERPEGSISTLTIQRTEQRDSAMYRCASSFQSGIGNTIYFGEGSWLTVV.

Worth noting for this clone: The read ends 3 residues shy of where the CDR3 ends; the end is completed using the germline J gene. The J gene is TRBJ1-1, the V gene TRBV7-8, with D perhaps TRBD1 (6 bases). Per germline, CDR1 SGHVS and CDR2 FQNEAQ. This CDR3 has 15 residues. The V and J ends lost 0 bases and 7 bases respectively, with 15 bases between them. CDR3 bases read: TGTGCCAGCAGCTTAGCGCTTGTTCTCAGGGGTGAA. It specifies CASSLALVLRGE. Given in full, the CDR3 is CASSLALVLRGEAFF.

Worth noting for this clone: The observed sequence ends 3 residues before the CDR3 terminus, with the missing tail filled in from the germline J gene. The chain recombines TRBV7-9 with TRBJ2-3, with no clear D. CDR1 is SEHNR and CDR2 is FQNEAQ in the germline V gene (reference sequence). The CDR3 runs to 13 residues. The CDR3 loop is CASSLYDNQPQYF. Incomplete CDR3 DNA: TGTGCCAGCAGCTTGTACGACAATCAGCCG. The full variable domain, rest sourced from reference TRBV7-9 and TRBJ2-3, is DTGVSQNPRHKITKRGQNVTFRCDPISEHNRLYWYRQTLGQGPEFLTYFQNEAQLEKSRLLSDRFSAERPKGSFSTLEIQRTEQGDSAMYLCASSLYDNQPQYFGPGTRLTVL.

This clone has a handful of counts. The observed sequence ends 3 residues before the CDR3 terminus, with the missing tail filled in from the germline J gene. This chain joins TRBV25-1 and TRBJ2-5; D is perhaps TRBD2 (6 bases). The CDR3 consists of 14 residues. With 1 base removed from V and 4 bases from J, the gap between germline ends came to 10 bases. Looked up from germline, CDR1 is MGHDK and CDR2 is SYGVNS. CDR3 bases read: TGTGCCAGCAGTGAATTTAGGGGAGGAGAGACC. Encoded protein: CASSEFRGGET. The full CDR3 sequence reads CASSEFRGGETQYF.

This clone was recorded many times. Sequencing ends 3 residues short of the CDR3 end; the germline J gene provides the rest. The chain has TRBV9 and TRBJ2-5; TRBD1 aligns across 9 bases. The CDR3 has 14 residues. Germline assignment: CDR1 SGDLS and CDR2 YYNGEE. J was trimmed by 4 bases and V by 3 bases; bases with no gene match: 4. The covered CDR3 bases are TGTGCCAGCAGCGATACAGGGGGCGTAGAGACC. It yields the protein CASSDTGGVET. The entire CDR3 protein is CASSDTGGVETQYF.

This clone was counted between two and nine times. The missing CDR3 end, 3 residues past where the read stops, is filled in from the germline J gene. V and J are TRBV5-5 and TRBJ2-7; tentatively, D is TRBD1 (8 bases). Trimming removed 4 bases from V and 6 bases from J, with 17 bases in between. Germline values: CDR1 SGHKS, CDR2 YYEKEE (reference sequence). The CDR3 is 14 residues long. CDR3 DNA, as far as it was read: TGTGCCAGCAGCGGCGGACAGGGAGGGTTCGAG. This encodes CASSGGQGGFE. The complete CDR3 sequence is CASSGGQGGFEQYF.

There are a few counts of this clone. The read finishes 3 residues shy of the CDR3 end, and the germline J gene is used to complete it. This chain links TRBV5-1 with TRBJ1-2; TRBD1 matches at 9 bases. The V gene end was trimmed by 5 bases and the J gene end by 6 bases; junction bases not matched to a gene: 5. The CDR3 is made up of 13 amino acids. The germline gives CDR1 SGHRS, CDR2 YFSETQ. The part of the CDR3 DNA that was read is TGCGCCAGCAGATACGGGACAGGGAATGGC. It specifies CASRYGTGNG. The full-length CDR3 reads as CASRYGTGNGYTF.

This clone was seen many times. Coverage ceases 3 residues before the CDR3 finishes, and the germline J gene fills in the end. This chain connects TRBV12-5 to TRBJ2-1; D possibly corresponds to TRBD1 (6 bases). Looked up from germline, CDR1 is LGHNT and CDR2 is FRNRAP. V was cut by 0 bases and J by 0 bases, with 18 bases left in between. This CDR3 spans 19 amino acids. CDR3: CASGLVLGGGHLSYNEQFF. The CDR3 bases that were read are TGTGCTAGTGGTTTGGTACTGGGTGGGGGCCACCTCTCCTACAATGAG.

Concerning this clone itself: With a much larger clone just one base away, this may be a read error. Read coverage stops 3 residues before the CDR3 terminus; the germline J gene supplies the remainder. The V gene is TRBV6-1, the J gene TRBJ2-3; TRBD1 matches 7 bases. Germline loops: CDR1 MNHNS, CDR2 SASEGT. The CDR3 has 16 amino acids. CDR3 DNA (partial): TGTGCCAGCAGTGCAACAGGGGTCTTTAGCAATCAGCCG. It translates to CASSATGVFSNQP. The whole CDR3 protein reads CASSATGVFSNQPQYF.

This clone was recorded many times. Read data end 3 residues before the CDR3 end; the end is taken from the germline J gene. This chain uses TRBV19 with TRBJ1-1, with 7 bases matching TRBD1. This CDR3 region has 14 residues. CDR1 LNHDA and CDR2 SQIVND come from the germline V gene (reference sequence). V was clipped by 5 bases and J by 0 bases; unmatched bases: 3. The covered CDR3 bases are TGTGCCAGTAGTTCGGGACAGTTGAACACTGAA. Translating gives CASSSGQLNTE. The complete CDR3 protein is CASSSGQLNTEAFF.

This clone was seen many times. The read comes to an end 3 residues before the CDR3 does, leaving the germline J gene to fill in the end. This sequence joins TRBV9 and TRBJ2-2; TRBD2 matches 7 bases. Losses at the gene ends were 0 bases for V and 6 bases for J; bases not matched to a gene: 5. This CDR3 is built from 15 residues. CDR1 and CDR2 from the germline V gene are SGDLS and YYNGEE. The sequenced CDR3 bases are TGTGCCAGCAGCGTAGCCCATACTAGCGCCGGGGAG. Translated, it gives CASSVAHTSAGE. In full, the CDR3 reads CASSVAHTSAGELFF.

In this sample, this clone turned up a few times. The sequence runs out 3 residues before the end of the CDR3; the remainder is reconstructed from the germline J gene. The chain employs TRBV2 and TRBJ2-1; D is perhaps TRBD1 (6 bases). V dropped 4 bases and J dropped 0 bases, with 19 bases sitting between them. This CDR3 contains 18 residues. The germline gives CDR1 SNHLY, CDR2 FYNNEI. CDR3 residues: CASSGSNRDGSSYNEQFF. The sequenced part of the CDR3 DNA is TGTGCCAGCAGTGGATCCAACAGGGACGGCTCCTCCTACAATGAG.

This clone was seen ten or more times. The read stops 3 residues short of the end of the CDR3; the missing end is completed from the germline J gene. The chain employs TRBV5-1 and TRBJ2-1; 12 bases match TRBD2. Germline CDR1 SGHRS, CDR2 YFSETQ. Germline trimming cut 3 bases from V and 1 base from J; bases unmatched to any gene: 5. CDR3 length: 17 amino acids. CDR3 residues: CASSSPLAGGSYNEQFF. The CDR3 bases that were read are TGCGCCAGCAGCTCCCCCCTAGCGGGAGGGTCCTACAATGAG.

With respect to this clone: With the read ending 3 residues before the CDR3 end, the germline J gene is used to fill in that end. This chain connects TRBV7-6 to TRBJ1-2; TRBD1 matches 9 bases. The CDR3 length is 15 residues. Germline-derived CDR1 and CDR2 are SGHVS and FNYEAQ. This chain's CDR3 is CASSRAPGQGYDYTF. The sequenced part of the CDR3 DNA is TGTGCCAGCAGCCGTGCGCCGGGACAGGGTTACGAC.

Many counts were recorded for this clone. The covered CDR3 bases are TGTGCCAGTAGTATACAGGGGAACACTGAA. Amino acids: CASSIQGNTE. The complete CDR3 reads CASSIQGNTEAFF. This sequence joins TRBV19 and TRBJ1-1; possibly TRBD1 for D (5 bases). The missing CDR3 end, 3 residues past where the read stops, is filled in from the germline J gene. V dropped 2 bases and J dropped 1 base, with 5 bases sitting between them. CDR3 length: 13 residues. Germline assignment: CDR1 LNHDA and CDR2 SQIVND (reference sequence).

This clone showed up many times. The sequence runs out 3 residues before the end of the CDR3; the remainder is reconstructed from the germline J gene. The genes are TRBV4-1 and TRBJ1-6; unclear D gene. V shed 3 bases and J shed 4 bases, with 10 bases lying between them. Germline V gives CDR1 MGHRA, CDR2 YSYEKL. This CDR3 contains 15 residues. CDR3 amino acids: CASSQGPQYNSPLHF. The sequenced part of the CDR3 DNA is TGCGCCAGCAGCCAGGGCCCACAGTATAATTCACCC.